This T cell receptor (beta chain) was sequenced during a study of T-cell reconstitution after alpha-beta-depleted transplantation in children. The table lists this clonotype with many counts. A TCRbeta library incorporating unique molecular identifiers was prepared. TCRdb analysed the PCR reads with MiXCR anew, one entry per CDR3 protein. Of 200,000 to 250,000 distinct CDR3 sequences listed, about 12% are singletons. CDR3 length: 14 residues. After removal of 0 bases from V and 6 bases from J, the junction contained 6 bases not matched to a gene. Looked up from germline, CDR1 is SGDLS and CDR2 is YYNGEE.

The sequence came from a human donor who donated a stem cell graft to a child with acute lymphoblastic leukemia. The rearrangement joins TRBV9 to TRBJ2-7; 7 bases match TRBD1. The specimen comprised PBMCs from the stem cell graft donor, sampled from the stem cell graft. DNA for the CDR3: TGTGCCAGCAGCGTAGTGGCGTCAGGGGGCGAGCAGTACTTC. Translating it yields CASSVVASGGEQYF.